This entry lists 27 T cell receptor beta chains sequenced from one sample in a study of cytomegalovirus exposure and HLA in healthy donors. The table came from immunoSEQ multiplex PCR; TCRdb's copy has only in-frame clones and leaves some out. This sample has about 130,000 clones, with about 94% found just once. Sequencing input: PBMCs. These receptors all come from a man between 18 and 35 years old in good health and CMV-seropositive.

The rearrangement uses TRBV6-1 and TRBJ1-1; the D is unclear. Trimming shortened V by 2 bases and J by 1 base, and 5 bases separated the two germline ends. The CDR3 is made up of 13 amino acids. Per the germline V gene, CDR1 is MNHNS and CDR2 is SASEGT. For the CDR3, the DNA is TGTGCCAGCAGTGAAACGGGGAACACTGAAGCTTTCTTT. Amino acids: CASSETGNTEAFF.

V and J are TRBV5-1 and TRBJ2-1, with 8 bases identical to TRBD2. Germline V gene sequence: CDR1 SGHRS, CDR2 YFSETQ. With V trimmed by 0 bases and J by 12 bases, 11 bases remained unmatched. CDR3 length equals 15 residues. The CDR3 here is CASSLGTAGDSAQFF. CDR3 coding DNA: TGCGCCAGCAGCTTGGGTACAGCGGGAGACTCGGCGCAGTTCTTC.

This clone appeared once. The chain is built from TRBV18 and TRBJ1-2; D is uncertain. V was pared by 9 bases and J by 4 bases, with 15 bases between. The CDR3 contains 13 residues. The germline gives CDR1 KGHSH, CDR2 LQKENI. The DNA for the CDR3 is TGTGCCAGTGCGGGAGAAACCTCCTATGGCTACACCTTC. Residues: CASAGETSYGYTF. Full variable domain (rest looked up from reference TRBV18 and TRBJ1-2): NAGVMQNPRHLVRRRGQEARLRCSPMKGHSHVYWYRQLPEEGLKFMVYLQKENIIDESGMPKERFSAEFPKEGPSILRIQQVVRGDSAAYFCASAGETSYGYTFGSGTRLTVV.

CDR3 sequence (DNA): TGTGCCAGTAAGTTAAGACAGTCGGCTGAAGCTTTCTTT. This translates into CASKLRQSAEAFF. The gene calls are TRBV19 and TRBJ1-1; D is perhaps TRBD1 (5 bases). The CDR3 is made up of 13 amino acids. V lost 7 bases to trimming and J lost 6 bases, with 15 bases between them. Germline assignment: CDR1 LNHDA and CDR2 SQIVND (reference sequence).

The chain employs TRBV7-3 and TRBJ2-1; 7 bases are shared with TRBD2. This CDR3 has 14 amino acids. V was clipped by 6 bases and J by 6 bases; unmatched bases: 8. The germline gives CDR1 SGHTA, CDR2 FQGTGA. DNA for the CDR3: TGTGCCAGCAGTTCTAGCGGATCCACCAATGAGCAGTTCTTC. Translation gives CASSSSGSTNEQFF.

The chain recombines TRBV10-3 with TRBJ1-1, with 7 bases that match TRBD1. This CDR3 spans 15 amino acids. In germline, CDR1 is ENHRY, CDR2 SYGVKD. J lost 4 bases, V lost 0 bases, and 5 bases had no gene match. The CDR3 DNA reads as TGTGCCATCAGTGAGTCTACAGGGGAGAGCACTGAAGCTTTCTTT. This codes for CAISESTGESTEAFF.

The chain is built from TRBV6-5 and TRBJ1-5; D remains unclear. The V gene lost 5 bases and the J gene lost 5 bases, with 13 bases spanning the gap. The CDR3 length is 14 residues. The germline V gene encodes CDR1 MNHEY and CDR2 SVGAGI. DNA of the CDR3: TGTGCCAGCAGTCCGTCGGTTCGCTATCAGCCCCAGCATTTT. Translation: CASSPSVRYQPQHF.

This clone has only one observation. This chain links TRBV7-9 with TRBJ2-7; perhaps TRBD2 as D (5 bases). Germline CDR1 reads SEHNR; CDR2 reads FQNEAQ (reference sequence). V lost 0 bases and J 1 base, leaving 10 bases between the germline ends. The CDR3 is 15 residues long. The CDR3 DNA reads TGTGCCAGCAGCTTAGCAGGAGGTTTGTCCTACGAGCAGTACTTC. The encoded protein is CASSLAGGLSYEQYF.

The chain is built from TRBV2 and TRBJ1-4; D ambiguous. The CDR3 extends over 12 amino acids. Germline V gene lookup returns CDR1 SNHLY and CDR2 FYNNEI. Trimming stripped 1 base from V and 14 bases from J, with 11 bases between. For the CDR3, the DNA is TGTGCCAGCAGTGAAGGGTCCAGGAAGCTGTTTTTT. It specifies CASSEGSRKLFF. The whole variable domain, filled in from reference TRBV2 and TRBJ1-4, reads EPEVTQTPSHQVTQMGQEVILRCVPISNHLYFYWYRQILGQKVEFLVSFYNNEISEKSEIFDDQFSVERPDGSNFTLKIRSTKLEDSAMYFCASSEGSRKLFFGSGTQLSVL.

This clone appeared once. An end of the junction does not agree with germline; a read error may underlie this. This chain uses TRBV9 with TRBJ2-7; D may be TRBD1 (6 bases). Germline values: CDR1 SGDLS, CDR2 YYNGEE. The CDR3 runs to 14 residues. The CDR3 bases are TGTGCCAGCAGCGGGAGACAGGCCTCCCACGAGCAGTACTTC. It codes for CASSGRQASHEQYF. Complete variable domain (other parts from reference TRBV9 and TRBJ2-7): DSGVTQTPKHLITATGQRVTLRCSPRSGDLSVYWYQQSLDQGLQFLIQYYNGEERAKGNILERFSAQQFPDLHSELNLSSLELGDSALYFCASSGRQASHEQYFGPGTRLTVT.

This clone is a singleton in its sample. The rearrangement uses TRBV2 and TRBJ1-2; D is undetermined. Germline CDR1 SNHLY, CDR2 FYNNEI. CDR3 length equals 12 residues. V was shortened by 7 bases and J by 7 bases, with 13 bases between the two germline ends. CDR3 nucleotide sequence: TGTGCCAGCATACGACGGGTTGGTGGCTACACCTTC. This translates into CASIRRVGGYTF. Drawing the rest from reference TRBV2 and TRBJ1-2, the complete variable domain is EPEVTQTPSHQVTQMGQEVILRCVPISNHLYFYWYRQILGQKVEFLVSFYNNEISEKSEIFDDQFSVERPDGSNFTLKIRSTKLEDSAMYFCASIRRVGGYTFGSGTRLTVV.

This clone has a single count. The chain has TRBV4-1 and TRBJ2-1, with D maybe TRBD2 (6 bases). This CDR3 has 14 residues. Trimming stripped 4 bases from V and 8 bases from J, with 15 bases between. Per the germline V gene, CDR1 is MGHRA and CDR2 is YSYEKL. CDR3 coding DNA: TGCGCCAGCAGCCTTGTAGCGGAGCCCCATGAGCAGTTCTTC. Its protein is CASSLVAEPHEQFF.

The J gene is TRBJ2-3, the V gene TRBV28, with 10 bases aligning to TRBD2. CDR1 is MDHEN, CDR2 SYDVKM, per germline. The CDR3 consists of 17 residues. The V gene end was trimmed by 5 bases and the J gene end by 2 bases; junction bases not matched to a gene: 10. CDR3 sequence reads: CASSEDGSGRTTDTQYF. The CDR3 DNA reads as TGTGCCAGCAGTGAGGATGGTAGCGGGAGGACCACAGATACGCAGTATTTT.

This chain uses TRBV15 with TRBJ1-1; TRBD1 is a possible D gene (6 bases). Germline CDR1 and CDR2: LNHNV and YYDKDF (reference sequence). This CDR3 is 17 amino acids long. V lost 2 bases, J lost 5 bases, and 21 bases lay in between. The CDR3 spells CATSRKIAGVGDTEAFF. The CDR3 DNA reads as TGTGCCACCAGCAGAAAAATAGCAGGGGTGGGGGATACTGAAGCTTTCTTT.

The genes are TRBV4-1 and TRBJ1-2; 8 bases line up with TRBD1. The germline CDR1 and CDR2 sequences are MGHRA and YSYEKL. After removal of 0 bases from V and 4 bases from J, the junction contained 10 bases not matched to a gene. The CDR3 has 17 amino acids. The CDR3 DNA is TGCGCCAGCAGCCAAGATATCCCGACAGGGGTGACCTATGGCTACACCTTC. Amino acids: CASSQDIPTGVTYGYTF.

The sample holds a few counts of this clone. The chain links TRBV7-9 to TRBJ2-7; 10 positions agree with TRBD2. The length of the CDR3 is 15 residues. The V gene end was trimmed by 5 bases and the J gene end by 2 bases; junction bases not matched to a gene: 6. CDR1 is SEHNR, CDR2 FQNEAQ, per germline (reference sequence). CDR3 DNA: TGTGCCAGCAGCCTAGGGAGCGGGGGGGCCTACGAGCAGTACTTC. Translating gives CASSLGSGGAYEQYF.

The chain joins TRBV9 to TRBJ1-2; D remains unclear. Per germline, CDR1 SGDLS and CDR2 YYNGEE. The CDR3 totals 15 residues. V was cut by 4 bases and J by 3 bases, with 16 bases left in between. CDR3 region: CASSPRSLADYGYTF. Written as DNA, the CDR3 is TGTGCCAGCAGCCCCCGGTCTCTAGCGGACTATGGCTACACCTTC.

The chain uses TRBV25-1 and TRBJ2-1, with a tentative D call TRBD2 (6 bases). The V gene lost 6 bases and the J gene lost 4 bases, with 13 bases spanning the gap. The length of the CDR3 is 14 residues. Germline values: CDR1 MGHDK, CDR2 SYGVNS. CDR3 region: CASRGLEPYNEQFF. As DNA, the CDR3 is TGTGCCAGCAGGGGACTCGAACCTTACAATGAGCAGTTCTTC.

The V gene is TRBV29-1, the J gene TRBJ2-7; TRBD1 might be the D (6 bases). This CDR3 contains 13 residues. Germline CDR1 reads SQVTM; CDR2 reads ANQGSEA. Trimming stripped 6 bases from V and 3 bases from J, with 15 bases between. CDR3 in amino acids: CSVETGTLYEQYF. CDR3 nucleotide sequence: TGCAGCGTCGAAACCGGGACACTCTACGAGCAGTACTTC.

The chain links TRBV28 to TRBJ1-5; 8 positions agree with TRBD1. With V trimmed by 3 bases and J by 16 bases, 8 bases remained unmatched. The CDR3 spans 12 residues. CDR1 is MDHEN, CDR2 SYDVKM, per germline. For the CDR3, the DNA is TGTGCCAGCAGTTTGTTCCGGGACAGGCTACATTTT. Encoded protein: CASSLFRDRLHF.

The rearrangement uses TRBV2 and TRBJ2-7; 7 bases agree with TRBD2. This CDR3 has 14 amino acids. Losses at the gene ends were 3 bases for V and 0 bases for J; bases not matched to a gene: 2. CDR1 is SNHLY and CDR2 is FYNNEI in the germline V gene. The CDR3 sequence is CASSDQRGSYEQYF. The CDR3 DNA reads as TGTGCCAGCAGTGATCAGCGGGGCTCCTACGAGCAGTACTTC.

Only a few counts were recorded for this clone. The gene calls are TRBV5-1 and TRBJ2-3; TRBD1 agrees at 8 bases. The germline V gene has CDR1 SGHRS and CDR2 YFSETQ. Trimming removed 3 bases from V and 6 bases from J; junction bases left unmatched: 9. The CDR3 runs 15 residues. CDR3 in DNA: TGCGCCAGCAGCTGGTCCGGGACAGGCAGCGATACGCAGTATTTT. Residues: CASSWSGTGSDTQYF.

This chain uses TRBV9 with TRBJ2-1; TRBD2 matches 9 bases. CDR1 and CDR2 from the germline V gene are SGDLS and YYNGEE. The CDR3 runs to 16 residues. Germline trimming cut 0 bases from V and 2 bases from J; bases unmatched to any gene: 3. The CDR3 here is CASSVDGGRAYNEQFF. The DNA of the CDR3 is TGTGCCAGCAGCGTAGATGGCGGGAGGGCCTACAATGAGCAGTTCTTC. Full variable domain (missing parts from reference TRBV9 and TRBJ2-1): DSGVTQTPKHLITATGQRVTLRCSPRSGDLSVYWYQQSLDQGLQFLIQYYNGEERAKGNILERFSAQQFPDLHSELNLSSLELGDSALYFCASSVDGGRAYNEQFFGPGTRLTVL.

The chain carries TRBV11-1 and TRBJ2-6; D is perhaps TRBD1 (5 bases). CDR1 is SGHAT and CDR2 is FQDESV in the germline V gene (reference sequence). V was clipped by 8 bases and J by 0 bases, with 11 bases between them. This CDR3 comprises 15 residues. CDR3 nucleotide sequence: TGTGCCAGCGGCAAGGGGATCTCTGGGGCCAACGTCCTGACTTTC. Encoded protein: CASGKGISGANVLTF.

The chain has TRBV11-2 and TRBJ1-6, with TRBD1 identical over 9 bases. The V and J ends lost 5 bases and 11 bases, in that order; junction bases with no gene match: 10. This CDR3 spans 15 amino acids. From germline, CDR1 is SGHAT and CDR2 FQNNGV. The CDR3, as DNA: TGTGCCAGCAGCCCCCGGGACAGGGATATGACACCCCTCCACTTT. Amino acids: CASSPRDRDMTPLHF.

This chain links TRBV4-2 with TRBJ2-5; possibly TRBD2 for D (6 bases). This CDR3 contains 15 residues. The germline CDR1 and CDR2 sequences are LGHNA and YNFKEQ. V lost 1 base to trimming and J lost 1 base, with 10 bases between them. This CDR3 reads CASSQGGRPQETQYF. For the CDR3, the DNA is TGTGCCAGCAGCCAAGGAGGGAGGCCCCAAGAGACCCAGTACTTC.

V is TRBV6-1 and J is TRBJ2-7, with a tentative D call TRBD1 (5 bases). V lost 3 bases and J 3 bases, leaving 21 bases between the germline ends. Germline V gives CDR1 MNHNS, CDR2 SASEGT. The CDR3 is 17 amino acids. DNA of the CDR3: TGTGCCAGCAGTGAGGGCCTGTCAGGGTATGGGTTCTACGAGCAGTACTTC. As protein: CASSEGLSGYGFYEQYF.